The 26 T cell receptor beta chains given below trace back to one sample, sequenced in a study of T cells in Graves' hyperthyroidism and ophthalmopathy. RNA transcripts gave rise to amplified TCR beta CDR3 regions. The HTBI primer set served for first-round RT-PCR of the TCR CDR3. TCRdb called the multiplex PCR reads again in MiXCR, with one record for every CDR3 protein. The profile shows 250,000 or so distinct CDR3 sequences, roughly 17% of them singletons. The sequenced sample was blood. The source of these receptors is a woman in her late teens or twenties with Graves' ophthalmopathy.

This clonotype was found many times. This CDR3 reads CASMPLRGREQYF. CDR3 DNA sequence: TGTGCCAGCATGCCACTGCGGGGCCGCGAGCAGTACTTC. The chain uses TRBV27 and TRBJ2-7, with D tentatively TRBD2 (6 bases). The CDR3 spans 13 residues. Germline CDR1 reads MNHEY; CDR2 reads SMNVEV (reference sequence). Trimming stripped 7 bases from V and 6 bases from J, with 16 bases between.

In its sample, this clonotype was seen many times. V is TRBV7-3 and J is TRBJ1-3, with TRBD1 matching over 7 bases. J lost 0 bases, V lost 5 bases, and 4 bases had no gene match. This CDR3 comprises 15 residues. Looked up from germline, CDR1 is SGHTA and CDR2 is FQGTGA. CDR3 coding DNA: TGTGCCAGCAGCCCGGACAGGTCCTCTGGAAACACCATATATTTT. Protein: CASSPDRSSGNTIYF.

This clonotype appeared many times. The chain uses TRBV28 and TRBJ2-5, with D tentatively TRBD2 (6 bases). The CDR3 is 15 residues long. Between the trimmed V and J ends, which lost 7 bases and 2 bases, there was a span of 17 bases. Germline CDR1 is MDHEN and CDR2 is SYDVKM. The CDR3 DNA follows: TGTGCCAGCACCTCGTCGGGACTGACACAAGAGACCCAGTACTTC. It is translated as CASTSSGLTQETQYF.

This clonotype was seen many times. V gene TRBV2 combines with J gene TRBJ1-3; 7 positions agree with TRBD1. From germline, CDR1 is SNHLY and CDR2 FYNNEI. V trimming: 6 bases; J trimming: 2 bases; junction bases outside the gene matches: 7. The CDR3 extends over 15 amino acids. The CDR3 spells CASRGTTGTGNTIYF. CDR3 sequence (DNA): TGTGCCAGCAGGGGGACGACAGGGACTGGAAACACCATATATTTT.

This clonotype occurred many times. J is TRBJ2-1 and V is TRBV12-3 or TRBV12-4, with D tentatively TRBD1 (6 bases). There are 16 residues in the CDR3. V was clipped by 5 bases and J by 8 bases, with 22 bases between them. This CDR3 is CASSPLGGPHSDEQFF. The CDR3 DNA sequence: TGTGCCAGCAGTCCATTAGGGGGACCCCATAGTGATGAGCAGTTCTTC.

This clonotype was detected only a few times. No conserved phenylalanine or tryptophan ends this CDR3, so it is likely a read error. The gene calls are TRBV18 and TRBJ1-2, with D possibly TRBD1 on 5 matching bases. Germline V gives CDR1 KGHSH, CDR2 LQKENI. Between the trimmed V and J ends, which lost 3 bases and 4 bases, there was a span of 6 bases. The CDR3 extends over 12 amino acids. The CDR3 DNA sequence: TGTGCCAGCTCACCCGACAGCTATGGCTACACCCTC. It translates to CASSPDSYGYTL.

In DNA, the CDR3 is TGTGCCAGCAGCTTAGAGAGCGGGGGCTCCTACGAGCAGTACTTC. It translates to CASSLESGGSYEQYF. The rearrangement joins TRBV7-2 to TRBJ2-7, with TRBD2 matching over 8 bases. Germline assignment: CDR1 SGHTA and CDR2 FQGNSA. CDR3 length: 15 amino acids. With 1 base clipped from V and 0 bases from J, the junction kept 2 bases outside the gene matches.

The chain is built from TRBV19 and TRBJ1-1; tentatively, D is TRBD1 (6 bases). Germline CDR1 and CDR2: LNHDA and SQIVND (reference sequence). The ends were cut back, 3 bases at V and 4 bases at J, with 12 bases in the middle. This CDR3 spans 14 amino acids. CDR3 sequence (DNA): TGTGCCAGTAGTATTAGGGGGGTAGGCACTGAAGCTTTCTTT. As protein: CASSIRGVGTEAFF.

This clonotype showed up many times. CDR3 residues: CASTGQGVQPQHF. In DNA form, the CDR3 reads TGTGCCAGCACGGGCCAGGGTGTTCAGCCCCAGCATTTT. The chain joins TRBV2 to TRBJ1-5; the D gene is possibly TRBD1 (5 bases). In germline, CDR1 is SNHLY, CDR2 FYNNEI. The CDR3 has 13 amino acids. V was cut by 7 bases and J by 6 bases, with 13 bases left in between.

This clonotype appeared many times. The chain is built from TRBV12-3 or TRBV12-4 and TRBJ1-2; 8 nucleotides align to TRBD1. The CDR3 runs to 13 residues. Trimming removed 5 bases from V and 8 bases from J; junction bases left unmatched: 7. The CDR3, as DNA: TGTGCCAGCAGTCAGACAGGGGAAGGAGGCTACACCTTC. Residues: CASSQTGEGGYTF.

The rearrangement links TRBV12-3 or TRBV12-4 to TRBJ1-1, with D uncertain. V lost 6 bases and J lost 2, with 13 bases in between. CDR3 length: 14 amino acids. CDR3 protein: CASRPLVHNTEAFF. The CDR3 DNA follows: TGTGCCAGCAGACCCCTAGTCCATAACACTGAAGCTTTCTTT.

This rearrangement joins TRBV7-9 to TRBJ2-1, with no clear D. Germline loops: CDR1 SEHNR, CDR2 FQNEAQ (reference sequence). Trimming pared 6 bases from V and 8 bases from J, leaving 11 bases between. The length of the CDR3 is 12 residues. DNA of the CDR3: TGTGCCAGCAGAGACAACATGGATGAGCAGTTCTTC. It translates to CASRDNMDEQFF.

Ten or more counts support this clonotype. The chain is built from TRBV10-2 and TRBJ1-6; D uncertain. The CDR3 length is 17 residues. In germline, CDR1 is WSHSY, CDR2 SAAADI. The V end lost 3 bases, the J end lost 4 bases, and 16 bases lay between the germline ends. The CDR3 nucleotides are TGCGCCAGCAGTGACCGTCAAGTCGACCGTTATAATTCACCCCTCCACTTT. It encodes CASSDRQVDRYNSPLHF.

This clonotype has at least ten counts. This chain joins TRBV6-5 and TRBJ1-5, with D unresolved. V dropped 2 bases and J dropped 6 bases, with 8 bases sitting between them. CDR1 and CDR2 from the germline V gene are MNHEY and SVGAGI. This CDR3 contains 13 residues. This CDR3 is CASSYGYGQPQHF. CDR3 in DNA: TGTGCCAGCAGTTACGGGTACGGTCAGCCCCAGCATTTT.

Comment on this clonotype: One base separates it from a far larger clone, so it is likely a read error. V gene TRBV27 combines with J gene TRBJ1-1; D unclear. The CDR3 length is 11 residues. Germline CDR1 and CDR2: MNHEY and SMNVEV (reference sequence). The DNA for the CDR3 is TGTGCCAGCAGTTCGAACACTGAAACTTTCTTT. It specifies CASSSNTETFF.

This clonotype came up many times. The rearrangement uses TRBV29-1 and TRBJ2-6; no reliable D call. This CDR3 is built from 12 residues. CDR1 is SQVTM and CDR2 is ANQGSEA in the germline V gene. Trimming shortened V by 8 bases and J by 4 bases, and 9 bases separated the two germline ends. The CDR3 nucleotides are TGCAGCTTCGAGGCGGGGGCCAACGTCCTGACTTTC. Its protein product is CSFEAGANVLTF.

This clonotype was seen repeatedly, ten times or more. DNA of the CDR3: TGTGCCAGCAGCGTATTAGCGGGAGGTATCACAGATACGCAGTATTTT. This translates into CASSVLAGGITDTQYF. V is TRBV9 and J is TRBJ2-3; TRBD2 aligns across 10 bases. The germline V gene has CDR1 SGDLS and CDR2 YYNGEE. V gave up 1 base and J gave up 2 bases; unmatched junction bases: 4. This CDR3 contains 16 residues. Complete variable domain (other parts from reference TRBV9 and TRBJ2-3): DSGVTQTPKHLITATGQRVTLRCSPRSGDLSVYWYQQSLDQGLQFLIQYYNGEERAKGNILERFSAQQFPDLHSELNLSSLELGDSALYFCASSVLAGGITDTQYFGPGTRLTVL.

The chain has TRBV11-3 and TRBJ1-1; D ambiguous. V lost 0 bases, J lost 3 bases, and 8 bases lay in between. Looked up from germline, CDR1 is SGHNT and CDR2 is YENEEA. The CDR3 covers 14 residues. The chain's CDR3 is CASSLDPGHTEAFF. Written as DNA, the CDR3 is TGTGCCAGCAGCTTAGATCCCGGGCACACTGAAGCTTTCTTT.

A word on this clonotype: A much bigger clone sits one base away, suggesting this may be a read error. The chain carries TRBV7-9 and TRBJ2-5, with D perhaps TRBD1 (6 bases). Germline V CDR1 and CDR2: SEHNR, FQNEAQ (reference sequence). This CDR3 contains 16 residues. The V end was cut by 4 bases, the J end by 1 base, with 16 bases between. The CDR3 sequence: CASSSFEQGTQETQYF. The DNA of the CDR3 is TGTGCCAGCAGCTCGTTTGAACAGGGTACCCAAGAGACCCAGTACTTC.

There are many counts of this clonotype. V and J are TRBV2 and TRBJ1-1; a weak D match, TRBD1 (5 bases). The CDR3 consists of 12 residues. CDR1 and CDR2 from the germline V gene are SNHLY and FYNNEI. V was cut by 2 bases and J by 11 bases, with 12 bases left in between. This CDR3 is CASSEQGDQAFF. The CDR3 coding sequence is TGTGCCAGCAGTGAACAAGGGGACCAGGCTTTCTTT.

In this sample, this clonotype turned up many times. The CDR3 loop is CASRAPQGSNQPQHF. Written as DNA, the CDR3 is TGTGCCAGCAGGGCACCACAGGGGAGCAATCAGCCCCAGCATTTT. The J gene is TRBJ1-5, the V gene TRBV28; 7 positions agree with TRBD1. Per germline, CDR1 MDHEN and CDR2 SYDVKM. CDR3 length equals 15 residues. Unmatched junction bases numbered 6, after V lost 6 bases and J lost 1 base. Full variable domain (rest looked up from reference TRBV28 and TRBJ1-5): DVKVTQSSRYLVKRTGEKVFLECVQDMDHENMFWYRQDPGLGLRLIYFSYDVKMKEKGDIPEGYSVSREKKERFSLILESASTNQTSMYLCASRAPQGSNQPQHFGDGTRLSIL.

CDR3 sequence: CASSLVNRGNYNYGYTF. CDR3 DNA: TGTGCCAGCAGCTTAGTCAACAGGGGCAATTATAACTATGGCTACACCTTC. The genes are TRBV11-3 and TRBJ1-2; the match to TRBD1 covers 7 bases. Germline V gives CDR1 SGHNT, CDR2 YENEEA. With V trimmed by 1 base and J by 1 base, 9 bases remained unmatched. The CDR3 totals 17 residues.

On this clonotype: Since a much larger clone is just one base distant, this may be a read error. The CDR3 DNA is TGTGCAACAACCCTTCTCCCGGAGGGGCCAGAGACCCAGTACTTC. It specifies CATTLLPEGPETQYF. The chain combines TRBV2 with TRBJ2-5; D may be TRBD2 (6 bases). Germline CDR1 SNHLY, CDR2 FYNNEI. The CDR3 contains 15 residues. Combining the CDR3 with reference TRBV2 and TRBJ2-5 gives the whole variable domain EPEVTQTPSHQVTQMGQEVILRCVPISNHLYFYWYRQILGQKVEFLVSFYNNEISEKSEIFDDQFSVERPDGSNFTLKIRSTKLEDSAMYFCATTLLPEGPETQYFGPGTRLLVL.

CDR3 bases: TGTGCCAGCAGCTTAGACGCCTACGAGCAGTACTTC. This codes for CASSLDAYEQYF. The rearrangement uses TRBV7-9 and TRBJ2-7; D gene ambiguous. The CDR3 is 12 residues long. The V and J ends lost 1 base and 2 bases respectively, with 3 bases between them. Looked up from germline, CDR1 is SEHNR and CDR2 is FQNEAQ (reference sequence).

The table lists this clonotype with many counts. The chain carries TRBV27 and TRBJ1-6, with 9 bases aligning to TRBD1. The trim removed 5 bases at V and 7 bases at J, leaving 6 bases unmatched. Per germline, CDR1 MNHEY and CDR2 SMNVEV (reference sequence). The CDR3 consists of 15 residues. CDR3 DNA: TGTGCCAGCAGTCCGGGACAGGGTAAAAATTCACCCCTCCACTTT. Amino acids: CASSPGQGKNSPLHF.

The chain joins TRBV19 to TRBJ2-1; a weak D match, TRBD2 (7 bases). The germline V and J ends were trimmed by 5 bases and 7 bases, with 33 bases remaining between them. Germline V gene lookup returns CDR1 LNHDA and CDR2 SQIVND (reference sequence). This CDR3 comprises 20 residues. The CDR3 loop is CASSFQFVPLGGGPSNEQFF. In DNA form, the CDR3 reads TGTGCCAGTAGTTTTCAGTTTGTCCCTTTAGGGGGAGGGCCCTCTAATGAGCAGTTCTTC.